This T cell receptor (beta chain) was captured in a study of CXCR3-negative and CXCR3-positive naive CD8 T cells. Findings and limits, study-wide: Higher TRB CDR3 hydrophobicity marked CXCR3-positive naive cells relative to CXCR3-negative naive cells.

Germline V gene data show CDR1 as SGHAT and CDR2 as FQNNGV. The CDR3 covers 16 residues. TRB cDNA was prepared as libraries by UMI-labeled 5' RACE. TCRdb reprocessed the 5' RACE reads, with one entry per CDR3 protein and no DNA. The sample totals 120,000 to 150,000 distinct CDR3 sequences. On this clonotype itself: Its antigen is unknown.

This sequence joins TRBV11-2 and TRBJ2-5; there is no DNA to check the TCRdb D call of TRBD1. The source of this sequence is a human donor in good health. Some clones in this sample may be carry-over from other donors' samples. Sample: naive CXCR3+ CD8+ T cells from blood. Subset described: CD45RO-CCR7+CD27+CD95- naive CD8+ T cells expressing CXCR3 (TNR3+). The CDR3 sequence is CASSAGPDSIMGTQYF.